The 3 T cell receptor beta chains below all came from one sample that was sequenced in a study of blood T cells in healthy people across ages. A second PCR of roughly 7 to 11 cycles used a sample-barcoded 5' primer and a J-beta primer mix. A single record per CDR3 protein comes from TCRdb applying MiXCR to the 5' RACE reads. The sample has 1 million to 1.2 million distinct CDR3 sequences, 30% to 40% seen once; the top ten hold approximately 14%. The sample consisted of blood. The receptors here all came from a man aged 18 to 29 in good health.

This clonotype has only one observation. The J gene is TRBJ1-2, the V gene TRBV6-1; no clear D. V was pared by 1 base and J by 1 base, with 10 bases between. The germline CDR1 and CDR2 sequences are MNHNS and SASEGT. The CDR3 has 15 residues. The CDR3 loop is CASSEELRFNYGYTF. The DNA of the CDR3 is TGTGCCAGCAGTGAAGAGCTGCGGTTTAACTATGGCTACACCTTC.

The chain couples TRBV9 to TRBJ2-7; D remains ambiguous. The CDR3 totals 13 residues. Trimming stripped 4 bases from V and 7 bases from J, with 15 bases between. CDR1 is SGDLS, CDR2 YYNGEE, per germline. CDR3 residues: CASSYGRNNEQYF. Written as DNA, the CDR3 is TGTGCCAGCAGCTACGGCCGAAACAATGAGCAGTACTTC.

This clonotype showed up just a few times. This chain joins TRBV6-1 and TRBJ2-5, with D possibly being TRBD2 (6 bases). The germline CDR1 and CDR2 sequences are MNHNS and SASEGT. The CDR3 runs to 15 residues. V shed 6 bases and J shed 11 bases, with 25 bases lying between them. CDR3 DNA: TGTGCCAGCAGATGGGGACTCCCGATCTCCCACGGGCAGTACTTC. Translating it yields CASRWGLPISHGQYF.